This TCR beta chain was sequenced in a study of blood T cell repertoires in COVID-19. V lost 5 bases and J lost 4, with 8 bases in between. The CDR3 loop spans 13 amino acids. Germline CDR1 reads SGHAT; CDR2 reads FQNNGV. Profiled with immunoSEQ multiplex PCR; TCRdb holds only in-frame clones, not every one. Counted here are some 96,000 clones, around nine tenths occurring once; the ten biggest clones make up roughly 5%. Sequencing was performed on peripheral blood. This chain connects TRBV11-2 to TRBJ1-4; D remains unclear. The sequence came from a human donor in a cohort sampled during active COVID-19. The CDR3, as DNA: TGTGCCAGCAGCCGCGAGGGTAATGAAAAACTGTTTTTT. This translates into CASSREGNEKLFF.